A single sample is the source of the 25 T cell receptor beta chains below, sequenced in a study of cytomegalovirus exposure and HLA in healthy donors. The PCR had 60 Vbeta and 13 Jbeta primers. The assay was immunoSEQ multiplex PCR, and TCRdb's table has in-frame clones only and misses some. The sample consists of some 79,000 clones, under 80% of them appearing once. Specimen: PBMCs. The receptors were sampled from a male donor in good health and CMV-seropositive.

The chain recombines TRBV28 with TRBJ2-7; the match to TRBD2 covers 7 bases. Per germline, CDR1 MDHEN and CDR2 SYDVKM. V lost 6 bases and J lost 3; bases outside the gene matches: 17. The CDR3 spans 17 residues. The CDR3 sequence is CASRIPAVGGGIYEQYF. CDR3 bases: TGTGCCAGCAGGATCCCTGCTGTGGGGGGAGGGATCTACGAGCAGTACTTC.

This clone was seen a single time. The chain is built from TRBV19 and TRBJ1-5, with a tentative D call TRBD1 (6 bases). Per the germline V gene, CDR1 is LNHDA and CDR2 is SQIVND (reference sequence). The CDR3 is 16 residues long. V shed 3 bases and J shed 4 bases, with 16 bases lying between them. The CDR3 DNA follows: TGTGCCAGTAGTATTTCAACAGGGCAGTTGAATCAGCCCCAGCATTTT. Translation gives CASSISTGQLNQPQHF.

The J gene is TRBJ2-1, the V gene TRBV28; D may be TRBD2 (5 bases). This CDR3 spans 11 amino acids. Between the trimmed V and J ends, which lost 6 bases and 8 bases, there was a span of 8 bases. The germline CDR1 and CDR2 sequences are MDHEN and SYDVKM. The CDR3 coding sequence is TGTGCCAGCAGGGGAGCGTATGAGCAGTTCTTC. This gives the protein CASRGAYEQFF.

V is TRBV18 and J is TRBJ2-7, with a weak D call TRBD1 (5 bases). Germline CDR1 reads KGHSH; CDR2 reads LQKENI. The ends were cut back, 1 base at V and 0 bases at J, with 7 bases in the middle. The CDR3 is 14 amino acids. The CDR3 region is CASSPQGYSYEQYF. CDR3 in DNA: TGTGCCAGCTCACCACAGGGGTACTCCTACGAGCAGTACTTC.

The V gene is TRBV4-2, the J gene TRBJ1-1; TRBD1 agrees at 7 bases. V gave up 2 bases and J gave up 0 bases; unmatched junction bases: 3. The germline V gene encodes CDR1 LGHNA and CDR2 YNFKEQ. The CDR3 runs to 15 residues. The CDR3 is CASSQPTGLNTEAFF. The CDR3 coding sequence is TGTGCCAGCAGCCAACCGACAGGGTTGAACACTGAAGCTTTCTTT.

The chain links TRBV27 to TRBJ1-5, with D perhaps TRBD1 (6 bases). V lost 4 bases to trimming and J lost 0 bases, with 13 bases between them. CDR3 length: 16 amino acids. Germline V gives CDR1 MNHEY, CDR2 SMNVEV (reference sequence). The CDR3 nucleotides read TGTGCCAGCAGTTCCTCGACAGGTCTTAGCAATCAGCCCCAGCATTTT. Protein: CASSSSTGLSNQPQHF.

The CDR3 reads CASSQDRRNSPLHF. Written as DNA, the CDR3 is TGTGCCAGCAGCCAAGACAGGCGAAATTCACCCCTCCACTTT. The chain combines TRBV4-2 with TRBJ1-6; D is unresolved. Trimming took off 0 bases at V and 7 bases at J, with 7 bases between the two ends. The germline V gene encodes CDR1 LGHNA and CDR2 YNFKEQ. The CDR3 consists of 14 residues.

This clone showed up just once. V and J are TRBV4-2 and TRBJ2-7; 12 bases are shared with TRBD1. There are 16 residues in the CDR3. Germline-derived CDR1 and CDR2 are LGHNA and YNFKEQ. V trimming: 3 bases; J trimming: 0 bases; junction bases outside the gene matches: 3. The CDR3 DNA sequence: TGTGCCAGCAGCCAGGGACAGGGGGCGATCTCCTACGAGCAGTACTTC. It yields the protein CASSQGQGAISYEQYF.

The chain employs TRBV6-5 and TRBJ2-7; D remains ambiguous. This CDR3 contains 13 residues. Trimming left V 3 bases short and J 0 bases short, with 6 bases between. In germline, CDR1 is MNHEY, CDR2 SVGAGI. The CDR3 DNA reads as TGTGCCAGCAGTTATACCAGCTCCTACGAGCAGTACTTC. Its protein product is CASSYTSSYEQYF.

The CDR3 DNA is TGTGCCAGCAGCGTAGAAGCTTCTTACTCCTACGAGCAGTACTTC. Encoded protein: CASSVEASYSYEQYF. The chain recombines TRBV9 with TRBJ2-7; D gene ambiguous. The CDR3 is made up of 15 amino acids. Between the trimmed V and J ends, which lost 0 bases and 0 bases, there was a span of 10 bases. The germline V gene has CDR1 SGDLS and CDR2 YYNGEE.

The J gene is TRBJ2-3, the V gene TRBV15, with TRBD2 as a possible D gene (7 bases). The length of the CDR3 is 16 residues. Germline lookup yields CDR1 LNHNV and CDR2 YYDKDF (reference sequence). Trimming stripped 0 bases from V and 2 bases from J, with 12 bases between. The CDR3 protein is CATSRDRAGATDTQYF. The CDR3 DNA sequence: TGTGCCACCAGCAGAGATCGCGCGGGGGCCACAGATACGCAGTATTTT.

This chain links TRBV11-2 with TRBJ1-6, with D hard to call. The V end lost 2 bases, the J end lost 1 base, and 9 bases lay between the germline ends. The CDR3 is 16 residues long. From germline, CDR1 is SGHAT and CDR2 FQNNGV. The CDR3 spells CASSLWAPSYNSPLHF. DNA for the CDR3: TGTGCCAGCAGCTTATGGGCTCCGTCCTATAATTCACCCCTCCACTTT. Full variable domain (rest looked up from reference TRBV11-2 and TRBJ1-6): EAGVAQSPRYKIIEKRQSVAFWCNPISGHATLYWYQQILGQGPKLLIQFQNNGVVDDSQLPKDRFSAERLKGVDSTLKIQPAKLEDSAVYLCASSLWAPSYNSPLHFGNGTRLTVT.

The V and J genes are TRBV18 and TRBJ1-2, with TRBD1 identical over 7 bases. This CDR3 has 15 amino acids. Germline-derived CDR1 and CDR2 are KGHSH and LQKENI. After removal of 3 bases from V and 6 bases from J, the junction contained 10 bases not matched to a gene. The CDR3 DNA is TGTGCCAGCTCACCGAGTATAGGGGGCGTTGATGGCTACACCTTC. Amino acids: CASSPSIGGVDGYTF.

The chain is built from TRBV27 and TRBJ2-7; D not resolved. Germline V gene lookup returns CDR1 MNHEY and CDR2 SMNVEV (reference sequence). This CDR3 has 15 amino acids. Trimming shortened V by 0 bases and J by 10 bases, and 19 bases separated the two germline ends. The CDR3 sequence is CASSLSPTGLTSQYF. In DNA form, the CDR3 reads TGTGCCAGCAGTTTATCGCCTACGGGTCTTACGAGTCAGTACTTC.

This clone turned up a few times. This rearrangement joins TRBV5-4 to TRBJ1-2, with 7 bases fitting TRBD1. Germline V gene sequence: CDR1 SGHNT, CDR2 YYREEE (reference sequence). The junction had 6 bases not matched to a gene; V was cut back by 4 bases and J by 3 bases. CDR3 length equals 14 residues. The CDR3 DNA follows: TGTGCCAGCAGCCCGGACAGGATGGACTATGGCTACACCTTC. Translated, it gives CASSPDRMDYGYTF.

The chain has TRBV2 and TRBJ2-1; 9 positions match TRBD1. Germline assignment: CDR1 SNHLY and CDR2 FYNNEI. Trimming removed 7 bases from V and 1 base from J; junction bases left unmatched: 5. The CDR3 consists of 15 residues. The CDR3 nucleotides are TGTGCCAGCACCTCCGGGACAGGGTCCTACAATGAGCAGTTCTTC. It encodes CASTSGTGSYNEQFF.

The chain combines TRBV7-9 with TRBJ2-1; 9 nucleotides align to TRBD2. This CDR3 spans 18 amino acids. V was pared by 4 bases and J by 2 bases, with 12 bases of the junction left unmatched. Germline-derived CDR1 and CDR2 are SEHNR and FQNEAQ (reference sequence). CDR3 residues: CASSYPTVREGPYNEQFF. Here the CDR3 DNA reads TGTGCCAGCAGCTACCCTACTGTGCGGGAGGGCCCCTACAATGAGCAGTTCTTC.

V gene TRBV27 combines with J gene TRBJ1-2, with 7 bases fitting TRBD1. The CDR3 loop spans 17 amino acids. The trim removed 5 bases at V and 5 bases at J, leaving 17 bases unmatched. Germline V gene lookup returns CDR1 MNHEY and CDR2 SMNVEV (reference sequence). This chain's CDR3 is CASSHWSQGGFYYGYTF. The DNA for the CDR3 is TGTGCCAGCAGTCATTGGAGTCAGGGGGGTTTCTATTATGGCTACACCTTC.

This clone was detected once. V usage is TRBV27 and J usage is TRBJ1-2, with TRBD1 matching 12 bases. Looked up from germline, CDR1 is MNHEY and CDR2 is SMNVEV (reference sequence). The CDR3 has 15 residues. Trimming cost V 4 bases and J 7 bases; bases outside gene matches: 7. The DNA of the CDR3 is TGTGCCAGCAGTTCCCGGGACAGGGGGCCCGGTGGCTACACCTTC. Amino acids: CASSSRDRGPGGYTF.

CDR3 sequence: CASSSKTSGGFDEQFF. As DNA, the CDR3 is TGTGCCAGCAGCTCGAAGACTAGCGGGGGGTTCGATGAGCAGTTCTTC. V gene TRBV11-3 combines with J gene TRBJ2-1; 13 bases line up with TRBD2. This CDR3 has 16 residues. Looked up from germline, CDR1 is SGHNT and CDR2 is YENEEA. V was clipped by 4 bases and J by 8 bases; unmatched bases: 8.

J is TRBJ1-1 and V is TRBV10-1; D not resolved. CDR1 is WNHNN, CDR2 SYGVQD, per germline (reference sequence). This CDR3 is 15 amino acids long. Deletions cut 0 bases from V and 4 bases from J, with 12 bases between. The CDR3 sequence: CASSESRSSGTEAFF. The DNA for the CDR3 is TGCGCCAGCAGTGAGTCGCGGAGCTCCGGCACTGAAGCTTTCTTT.

The chain recombines TRBV7-2 with TRBJ1-2, with TRBD1 identical over 7 bases. After removal of 5 bases from V and 8 bases from J, the junction contained 11 bases not matched to a gene. The germline gives CDR1 SGHTA, CDR2 FQGNSA. The length of the CDR3 is 14 residues. CDR3 in amino acids: CASSAQRDSRGYTF. DNA for the CDR3: TGTGCCAGCAGCGCTCAACGGGACAGTCGCGGCTACACCTTC.

The V and J genes are TRBV30 and TRBJ2-7; 11 bases fit TRBD1. Germline V gene lookup returns CDR1 GTSNPN and CDR2 SVGIG (reference sequence). The CDR3 loop spans 14 amino acids. With V trimmed by 2 bases and J by 5 bases, 5 bases remained unmatched. CDR3 sequence reads: CAWSPGQGVDEQYF. Here the CDR3 DNA reads TGTGCCTGGAGTCCGGGACAGGGGGTAGACGAGCAGTACTTC.

This clone showed up just a few times. The V and J genes are TRBV18 and TRBJ2-2; D is ambiguous. The CDR3 has 12 residues. Per the germline V gene, CDR1 is KGHSH and CDR2 is LQKENI. The V end was cut by 2 bases, the J end by 6 bases, with 4 bases between. CDR3 residues: CASSPGPGELFF. The CDR3 bases are TGTGCCAGCTCACCAGGGCCCGGGGAGCTGTTTTTT.

The rearrangement uses TRBV9 and TRBJ1-2, with a tentative D call TRBD1 (5 bases). The V gene lost 5 bases and the J gene lost 4 bases, with 15 bases spanning the gap. The CDR3 is 14 amino acids. The germline CDR1 and CDR2 sequences are SGDLS and YYNGEE. The CDR3 coding sequence is TGTGCCAGCAGTCAGGGTGGGGGGGTCTATGGCTACACCTTC. It is translated as CASSQGGGVYGYTF.